This T cell receptor (beta chain) is drawn from a study of shared clonotypes between healthy human individuals. At the level of the study: A donor's plate count was three for CD4 naive and three for CD4 memory; CD8 naive had two and CD8 memory one.

With 3 bases clipped from V and 5 bases from J, the junction kept 4 bases outside the gene matches. This CDR3 is 13 amino acids long. CDR1 and CDR2 (germline): SQVTM, ANQGSEA. Naive CD8 isolation took CD45RO-negative cells positively selected for CCR7 and excluded terminally differentiated effector memory CD45RA+ cells. The authors distributed each subset's genomic DNA evenly over several immunoSEQ plates. The DNA input per sorted-subset replicate PCR was 200 ng, corresponding to some 27,000 T cell genomes. Here immunoSEQ multiplex PCR was the method, and the copy in TCRdb shows in-frame clones only, minus some. The table lists about 1,800,000 clones, 85% to 95% of them singletons, with 1% to 1.5% in the top ten. This clone was seen only once.

V usage is TRBV29-1 and J usage is TRBJ2-7; 10 nucleotides match TRBD1. Material: naive CD8+ T cells sorted from blood. This TCR came from a man aged 18-30 years in good health. Here the CDR3 reads CSVEGTGDDEQYF. As DNA, the CDR3 is TGCAGCGTTGAGGGGACAGGGGACGACGAGCAGTACTTC.